This T cell receptor (beta chain) was retrieved from a study of T cells after yellow fever vaccination. The study, taken as a whole, reports: A weaker but faster secondary response was observed, peaking on day 5 versus 15. A minor fraction of clonotypes spanned both CD4 and CD8 compartments. The booster saw the reappearance of most primary-vaccination clones (roughly 96% CD4, about 90% CD8).

The length of the CDR3 is 15 residues. The V segment lost 10 bases and the J segment 8 bases; nucleotides outside the gene matches: 16. The V gene's germline CDR1 is MNHEY and CDR2 SVGAGI. To note about this clonotype: Its target is not known.

5'RACE template switching generated TCR cDNA, adding a universal primer site and UMIs. In TCRdb, the 5' RACE reads were re-called with MiXCR into one record per CDR3 protein. The sample shows approximately 160,000 distinct CDR3 sequences, around 9.7% of them seen only once. Sequencing was performed on CD8+ T cells sorted from PBMCs, taken 45 days after the yellow fever booster vaccination. V is TRBV6-5 and J is TRBJ1-4, with 7 nucleotides matching TRBD1. The TCR comes from a man aged 18 to 29 who received the YFV17D yellow fever vaccine. The CDR3 sequence: CATQQGFRPGEKLFF. DNA of the CDR3: TGTGCCACACAACAGGGGTTCCGACCAGGGGAAAAACTGTTTTTT.